This TCR beta chain is from a study of cytomegalovirus exposure and HLA in healthy donors. Germline-derived CDR1 and CDR2 are SGHDT and YYEEEE. The CDR3 is 15 residues long. With V trimmed by 4 bases and J by 5 bases, 9 bases remained unmatched. PCR employed 60 Vbeta and 13 Jbeta primers. Clones were sequenced by immunoSEQ multiplex PCR, and TCRdb holds only the in-frame ones, with some missing. This table holds 120,000 or so clones, 77% found once. This receptor was identified in a man between 18 and 35 years old in good health and CMV-seropositive. What was sequenced was PBMCs. V usage is TRBV5-6 and J usage is TRBJ2-7, with 10 bases fitting TRBD2. The CDR3 region is CASSNRASGRDEQYF. For the CDR3, the DNA is TGTGCCAGCAGCAACCGAGCTAGCGGGAGAGACGAGCAGTACTTC.